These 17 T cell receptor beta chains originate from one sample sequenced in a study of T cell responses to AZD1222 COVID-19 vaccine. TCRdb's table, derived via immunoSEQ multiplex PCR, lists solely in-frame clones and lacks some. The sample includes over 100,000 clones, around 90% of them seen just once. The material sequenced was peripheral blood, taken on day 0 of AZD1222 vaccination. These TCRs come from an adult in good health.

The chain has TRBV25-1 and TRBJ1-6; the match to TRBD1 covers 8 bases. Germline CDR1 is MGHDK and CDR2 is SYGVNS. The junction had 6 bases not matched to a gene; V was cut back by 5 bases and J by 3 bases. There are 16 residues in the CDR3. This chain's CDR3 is CASSSFGQGYNSPLHF. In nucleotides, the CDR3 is TGTGCCAGCAGTTCTTTTGGACAGGGCTATAATTCACCCCTCCACTTT.

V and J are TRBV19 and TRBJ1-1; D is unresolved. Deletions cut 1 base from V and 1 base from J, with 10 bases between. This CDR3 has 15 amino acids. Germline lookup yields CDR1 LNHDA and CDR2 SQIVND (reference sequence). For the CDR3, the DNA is TGTGCCAGTAGTATAGGGAGGAGTCAGAACACTGAAGCTTTCTTT. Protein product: CASSIGRSQNTEAFF.

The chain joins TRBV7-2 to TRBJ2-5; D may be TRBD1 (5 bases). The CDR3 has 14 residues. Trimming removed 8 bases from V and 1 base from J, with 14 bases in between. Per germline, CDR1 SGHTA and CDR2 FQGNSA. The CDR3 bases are TGTGCCAGCGCCGTGGGGCTTTTCCAAGAGACCCAGTACTTC. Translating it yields CASAVGLFQETQYF.

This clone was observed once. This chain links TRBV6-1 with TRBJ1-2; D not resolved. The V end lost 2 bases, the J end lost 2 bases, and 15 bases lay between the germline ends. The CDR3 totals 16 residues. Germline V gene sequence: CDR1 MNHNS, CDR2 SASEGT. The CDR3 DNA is TGTGCCAGCAGTGAATACGGGGTTTCTCACAACTATGGCTACACCTTC. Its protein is CASSEYGVSHNYGYTF.

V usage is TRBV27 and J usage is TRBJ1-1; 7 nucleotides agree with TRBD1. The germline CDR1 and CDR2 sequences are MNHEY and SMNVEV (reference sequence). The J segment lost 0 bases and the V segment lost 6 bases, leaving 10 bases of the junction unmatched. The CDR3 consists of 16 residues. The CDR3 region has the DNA TGTGCCAGCAGGTCTCGGGACAGTATCATGAACACTGAAGCTTTCTTT. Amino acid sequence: CASRSRDSIMNTEAFF.

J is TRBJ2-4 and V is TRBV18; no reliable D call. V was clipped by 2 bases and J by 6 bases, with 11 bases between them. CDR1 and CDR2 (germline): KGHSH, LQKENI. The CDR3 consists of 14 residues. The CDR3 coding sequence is TGTGCCAGCTCACCAAGTCCACACCTAAACATTCAGTACTTC. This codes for CASSPSPHLNIQYF.

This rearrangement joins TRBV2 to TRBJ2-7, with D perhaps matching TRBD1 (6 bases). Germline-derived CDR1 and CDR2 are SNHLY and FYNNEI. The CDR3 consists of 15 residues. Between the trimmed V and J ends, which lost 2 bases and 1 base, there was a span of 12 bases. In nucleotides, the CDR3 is TGTGCCAGCAGTGAAACGGCAGGGGTTTCCTACGAGCAGTACTTC. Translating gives CASSETAGVSYEQYF.

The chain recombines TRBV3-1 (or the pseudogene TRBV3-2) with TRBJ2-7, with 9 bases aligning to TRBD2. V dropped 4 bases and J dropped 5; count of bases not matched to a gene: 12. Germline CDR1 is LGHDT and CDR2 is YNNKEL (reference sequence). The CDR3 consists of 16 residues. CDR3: CASSPRAGGLPHEQYF. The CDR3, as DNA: TGTGCCAGCAGCCCGCGCGCGGGGGGGCTTCCCCACGAGCAGTACTTC.

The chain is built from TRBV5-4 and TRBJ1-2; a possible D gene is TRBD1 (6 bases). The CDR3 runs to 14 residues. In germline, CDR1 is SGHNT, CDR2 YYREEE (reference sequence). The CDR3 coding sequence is TGTGCTACCCAGAACCAGGGGCAGGCGATTAGCTACACCTTC. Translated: CATQNQGQAISYTF.

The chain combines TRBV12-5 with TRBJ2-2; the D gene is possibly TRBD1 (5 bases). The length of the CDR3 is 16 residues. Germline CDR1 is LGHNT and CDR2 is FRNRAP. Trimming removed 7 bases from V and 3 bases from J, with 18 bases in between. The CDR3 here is CASAFPQGSYTGELFF. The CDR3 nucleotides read TGTGCTAGTGCCTTTCCCCAGGGTTCGTACACCGGGGAGCTGTTTTTT.

The CDR3 nucleotides are TGTGCCAGCAATCCCCCATACACAGATACGCAGTATTTT. Protein: CASNPPYTDTQYF. The chain links TRBV9 to TRBJ2-3, with D hard to call. Trimming cost V 6 bases and J 2 bases, with 10 bases left between them. Germline-derived CDR1 and CDR2 are SGDLS and YYNGEE. The CDR3 spans 13 residues.

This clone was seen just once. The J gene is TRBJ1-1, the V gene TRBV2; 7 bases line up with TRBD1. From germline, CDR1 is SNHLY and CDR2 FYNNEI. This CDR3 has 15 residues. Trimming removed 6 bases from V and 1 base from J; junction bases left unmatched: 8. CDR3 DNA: TGTGCCAGCAGGGGGAGCCGGGACAGGAACACTGAAGCTTTCTTT. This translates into CASRGSRDRNTEAFF.

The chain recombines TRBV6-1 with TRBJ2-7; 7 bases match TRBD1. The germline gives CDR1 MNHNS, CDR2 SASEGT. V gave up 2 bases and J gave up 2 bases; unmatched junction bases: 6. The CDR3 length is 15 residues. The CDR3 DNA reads TGTGCCAGCAGTGAACTAGGGGGCGGAACCTACGAGCAGTACTTC. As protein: CASSELGGGTYEQYF.

The DNA for the CDR3 is TGTGCCAGCTCACAGGGGGCGGACCAGCCCCAGCATTTT. The encoded protein is CASSQGADQPQHF. This sequence joins TRBV18 and TRBJ1-5, with 7 bases aligning to TRBD1. Germline loops: CDR1 KGHSH, CDR2 LQKENI. This CDR3 is 13 amino acids long. After removal of 4 bases from V and 7 bases from J, the junction contained 4 bases not matched to a gene.

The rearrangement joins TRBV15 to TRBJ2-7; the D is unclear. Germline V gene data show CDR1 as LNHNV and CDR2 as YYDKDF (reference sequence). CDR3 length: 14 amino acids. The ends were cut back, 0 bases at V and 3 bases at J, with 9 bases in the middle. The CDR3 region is CATSRDGGIYEQYF. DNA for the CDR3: TGTGCCACCAGCAGAGACGGTGGAATCTACGAGCAGTACTTC.

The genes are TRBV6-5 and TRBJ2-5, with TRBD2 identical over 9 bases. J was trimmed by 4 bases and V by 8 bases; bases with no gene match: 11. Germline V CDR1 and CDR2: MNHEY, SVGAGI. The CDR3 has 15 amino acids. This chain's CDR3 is CASRGGSSGVETQYF. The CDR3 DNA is TGTGCCAGCCGAGGGGGTTCTAGCGGGGTAGAGACCCAGTACTTC.

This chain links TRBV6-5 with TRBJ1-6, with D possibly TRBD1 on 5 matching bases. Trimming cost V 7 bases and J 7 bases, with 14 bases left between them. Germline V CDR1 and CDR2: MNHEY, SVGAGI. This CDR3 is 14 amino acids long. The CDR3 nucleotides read TGTGCCAGCACAAATCGGGGCCAAAATTCACCCCTCCACTTT. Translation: CASTNRGQNSPLHF.